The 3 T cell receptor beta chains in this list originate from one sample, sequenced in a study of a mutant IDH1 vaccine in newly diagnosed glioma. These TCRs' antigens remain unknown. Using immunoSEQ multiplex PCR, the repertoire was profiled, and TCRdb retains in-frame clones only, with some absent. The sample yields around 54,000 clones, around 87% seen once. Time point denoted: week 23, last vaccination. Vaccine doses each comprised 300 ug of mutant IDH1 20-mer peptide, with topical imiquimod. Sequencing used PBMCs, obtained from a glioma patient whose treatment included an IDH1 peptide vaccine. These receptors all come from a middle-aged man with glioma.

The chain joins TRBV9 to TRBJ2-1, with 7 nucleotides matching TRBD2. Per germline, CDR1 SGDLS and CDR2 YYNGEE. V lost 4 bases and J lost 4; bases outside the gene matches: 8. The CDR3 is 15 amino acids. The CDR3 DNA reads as TGTGCCAGCAGCCGAGTACCTAGCGGTTACAATGAGCAGTTCTTC. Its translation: CASSRVPSGYNEQFF.

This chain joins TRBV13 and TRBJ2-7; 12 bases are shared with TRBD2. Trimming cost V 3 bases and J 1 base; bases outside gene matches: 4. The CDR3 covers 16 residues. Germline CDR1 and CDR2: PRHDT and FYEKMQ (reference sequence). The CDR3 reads CASSFTLAGGSYEQYF. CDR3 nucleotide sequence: TGTGCCAGCAGCTTCACACTAGCGGGAGGATCCTACGAGCAGTACTTC.

The CDR3 spells CASSQDRGFLSYEQYF. The CDR3 DNA sequence: TGCGCCAGCAGCCAAGACAGGGGTTTCCTATCCTACGAGCAGTACTTC. The chain has TRBV4-3 and TRBJ2-7, with a tentative D call TRBD1 (6 bases). Deletions cut 0 bases from V and 1 base from J, with 13 bases between. The CDR3 is 16 amino acids. The germline V gene encodes CDR1 LGHNA and CDR2 YSLEER.